The rows below give T cell receptor beta chains drawn from one sample of a study of T cell repertoires in cytomegalovirus infection. TCRdb fed the reads into MiXCR, producing one record per CDR3 protein. The data contain about 310,000 distinct CDR3 sequences, 15% to 20% of them singletons. Input material: PBMCs. The receptors derive from a human donor in good health (CMV status not recorded). Some clones in this sample may be carry-over from other donors' samples. Both conserved end residues are part of each CDR3. The D gene is left open where the match is weak. Some rows mark clone size as missing; the rest say once, few, many or name a class of expanded clone.

V gene,clone size,J gene,D gene,CDR3 protein,CDR3 DNA
TRBV6-2/TRBV6-3,NA,TRBJ2-5,NA,CASSYSNKQETQYF,TGTGCCAGCAGTTACTCGAATAAACAAGAGACCCAGTACTTC
TRBV15,many,TRBJ2-5,NA,CATSRGFYSGGDQETQYF,TGTGCCACCAGCAGAGGATTTTATTCCGGGGGAGACCAAGAGACCCAGTACTTC
TRBV20-1,NA,TRBJ1-6,NA,CSARIGGDEATPLHF,TGCAGTGCTAGAATAGGGGGGGACGAGGCTACACCCCTCCACTTT
TRBV12-3/TRBV12-4,many,TRBJ2-2,NA,CASSPSRPNTGELFF,TGTGCCAGCAGCCCGAGCAGGCCGAACACCGGGGAGCTGTTTTTT
TRBV4-3,few,TRBJ2-1,NA,CASSQDAASSSYNEQFF,TGCGCCAGCAGCCAAGATGCGGCCAGTAGCTCCTACAATGAGCAGTTCTTC
TRBV28,NA,TRBJ1-5,TRBD1,CASSLNRGAGNQPQHF,TGTGCCAGCAGTTTAAACAGGGGGGCGGGCAATCAGCCCCAGCATTTT
TRBV10-3,NA,TRBJ1-3,NA,CATALDSSSGNTIYF,TGTGCCACCGCTTTGGACAGCTCCTCTGGAAACACCATATATTTT
TRBV4-2,many,TRBJ1-1,TRBD1,CASSREGAPEAFF,TGTGCCAGCAGCCGAGAGGGGGCTCCTGAAGCTTTCTTT
TRBV4-1,few,TRBJ1-5,NA,CASSQERGEGNQPQHF,TGCGCCAGCAGCCAAGAACGCGGGGAGGGCAATCAGCCCCAGCATTTT
TRBV18,NA,TRBJ2-1,TRBD1,CASSPGQDNEQFF,TGTGCCAGCTCACCGGGACAGGACAATGAGCAGTTCTTC
TRBV12-3/TRBV12-4,few,TRBJ2-7,TRBD1,CASTRTGASYEQYF,TGTGCCAGCACCCGGACAGGGGCGAGCTACGAGCAGTACTTC
TRBV27,few,TRBJ2-5,NA,CASSLGRTVGTQYF,TGTGCCAGCAGTCTAGGGAGGACAGTCGGGACCCAGTACTTC
TRBV7-8,many,TRBJ2-1,NA,CASSLGDRNEQFF,TGTGCCAGCAGCTTAGGGGACCGCAATGAGCAGTTCTTC
TRBV20-1,many,TRBJ2-7,NA,CSARNHGFYEQYF,TGCAGTGCTCGAAACCATGGCTTCTACGAGCAGTACTTC
TRBV19,NA,TRBJ1-2,NA,CASSIYTGNYGYTF,TGTGCCAGTAGTATTTATACTGGGAACTATGGCTACACCTTC
TRBV4-3,NA,TRBJ2-1,NA,CASSQGQGLYYNEQFF,TGCGCCAGCAGCCAAGGGCAGGGACTTTACTACAATGAGCAGTTCTTC
TRBV28,NA,TRBJ2-7,NA,CASSLYQGSHEQYF,TGTGCCAGCAGTTTATATCAGGGGTCCCACGAGCAGTACTTC
TRBV11-2,NA,TRBJ2-4,TRBD1,CASSLARTGRGIQYF,TGTGCCAGCAGCTTAGCGAGGACAGGGAGAGGCATTCAGTACTTC
TRBV19,few,TRBJ1-5,TRBD1,CASSIDDGTGHQPQHF,TGTGCCAGTAGTATAGATGACGGGACAGGCCATCAGCCCCAGCATTTT
TRBV27,NA,TRBJ1-5,NA,CASSLTVDQPQHF,TGTGCCAGCAGTTTAACGGTCGATCAGCCCCAGCATTTT
TRBV27,few,TRBJ2-5,TRBD1,CASSLGDRGGETQYF,TGTGCCAGCAGTTTAGGAGACAGGGGGGGAGAGACCCAGTACTTC
TRBV7-6,many,TRBJ2-7,NA,CASSLEPDEGYEQYF,TGTGCCAGCAGCTTAGAGCCAGACGAGGGCTACGAGCAGTACTTC
TRBV20-1,NA,TRBJ1-3,NA,CSATPLGGTGNTIYF,TGCAGTGCAACACCATTGGGTGGCACTGGAAACACCATATATTTT
TRBV7-2,NA,TRBJ2-2,NA,CASRRDPNTGELFF,TGTGCCAGCAGAAGGGACCCGAACACCGGGGAGCTGTTTTTT
TRBV7-9,NA,TRBJ2-1,NA,CASSLAGTNEQFF,TGTGCCAGCAGCTTAGCAGGGACAAATGAGCAGTTCTTC
TRBV20-1,NA,TRBJ2-5,TRBD1,CSANRDRRSHRETQYF,TGCAGTGCTAACCGGGACAGAAGGAGTCATAGAGAGACCCAGTACTTC
TRBV7-9,NA,TRBJ1-4,TRBD1,CASSLAPGGENEKLFF,TGTGCCAGCAGCTTAGCGCCAGGGGGCGAGAATGAAAAACTGTTTTTT
TRBV28,NA,TRBJ2-3,TRBD2,CASSPAGGGTDTQYF,TGTGCCAGCAGTCCCGCGGGGGGTGGGACAGATACGCAGTATTTT
TRBV10-3,NA,TRBJ2-7,TRBD1,CAITSGTGSYEQYF,TGTGCCATCACCTCCGGGACAGGGTCCTACGAGCAGTACTTC
TRBV7-2,many,TRBJ2-7,TRBD1,CASSVPDRGLGSYEQYF,TGTGCCAGCAGCGTACCCGACAGGGGGCTGGGATCCTACGAGCAGTACTTC
TRBV12-3/TRBV12-4,few,TRBJ1-6,NA,CASSFGTDYNSPLHF,TGTGCCAGCAGTTTCGGAACGGACTATAATTCACCCCTCCACTTT
TRBV20-1,few,TRBJ1-2,NA,CSAGGAGGYTF,TGCAGTGCTGGTGGAGCGGGTGGCTACACCTTC
TRBV28,few,TRBJ1-1,NA,CASTLRGRGPNTEAFF,TGTGCCAGCACCCTCAGGGGCAGGGGCCCGAACACTGAAGCTTTCTTT